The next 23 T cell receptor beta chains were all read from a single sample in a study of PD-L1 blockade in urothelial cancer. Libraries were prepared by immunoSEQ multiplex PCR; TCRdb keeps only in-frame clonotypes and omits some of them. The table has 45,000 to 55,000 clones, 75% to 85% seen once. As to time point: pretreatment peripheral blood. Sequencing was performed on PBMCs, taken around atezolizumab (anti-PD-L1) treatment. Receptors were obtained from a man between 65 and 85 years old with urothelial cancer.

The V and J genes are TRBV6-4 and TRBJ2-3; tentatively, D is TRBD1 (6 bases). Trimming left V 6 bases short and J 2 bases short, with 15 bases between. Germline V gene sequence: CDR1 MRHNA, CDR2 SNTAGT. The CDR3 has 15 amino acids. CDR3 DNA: TGTGCCAGCAGCCCACAGGGATCCCCCACAGATACGCAGTATTTT. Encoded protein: CASSPQGSPTDTQYF.

The CDR3 region has the DNA TGTGCCAGCAGTGTGGATGGGGGGATCACAGATACGCAGTATTTT. It encodes CASSVDGGITDTQYF. The chain joins TRBV2 to TRBJ2-3; possible D gene TRBD2, 6 bases. The V gene's germline CDR1 is SNHLY and CDR2 FYNNEI. V lost 4 bases and J 2 bases, leaving 13 bases between the germline ends. This CDR3 is built from 15 residues.

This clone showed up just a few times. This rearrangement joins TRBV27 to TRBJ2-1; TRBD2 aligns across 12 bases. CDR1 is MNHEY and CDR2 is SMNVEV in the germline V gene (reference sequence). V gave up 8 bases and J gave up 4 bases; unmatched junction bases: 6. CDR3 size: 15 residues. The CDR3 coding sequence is TGTGCCAGCTCGATCGGGACTAGCGGGTACAATGAGCAGTTCTTC. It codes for CASSIGTSGYNEQFF.

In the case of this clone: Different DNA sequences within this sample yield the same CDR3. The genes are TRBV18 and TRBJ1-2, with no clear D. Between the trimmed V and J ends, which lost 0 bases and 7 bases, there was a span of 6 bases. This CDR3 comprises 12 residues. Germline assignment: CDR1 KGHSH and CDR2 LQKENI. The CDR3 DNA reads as TGTGCCAGCTCACCACCGGAGGGTGGCTACACCTTC. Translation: CASSPPEGGYTF.

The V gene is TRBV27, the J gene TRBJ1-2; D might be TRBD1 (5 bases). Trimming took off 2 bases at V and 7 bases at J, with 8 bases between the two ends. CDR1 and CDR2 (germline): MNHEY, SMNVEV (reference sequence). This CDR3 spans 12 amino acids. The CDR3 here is CASSLGGTGYTF. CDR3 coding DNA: TGTGCCAGCAGTTTAGGGGGGACTGGCTACACCTTC.

In nucleotides, the CDR3 is TGTGCCAGCAGTGAACCCGGGTTTTGGGGCTACACCTTC. Translated, it gives CASSEPGFWGYTF. The rearrangement uses TRBV6-1 and TRBJ1-2; D not certain. In germline, CDR1 is MNHNS, CDR2 SASEGT. Trimming cost V 2 bases and J 8 bases, with 12 bases left between them. The CDR3 extends over 13 amino acids.

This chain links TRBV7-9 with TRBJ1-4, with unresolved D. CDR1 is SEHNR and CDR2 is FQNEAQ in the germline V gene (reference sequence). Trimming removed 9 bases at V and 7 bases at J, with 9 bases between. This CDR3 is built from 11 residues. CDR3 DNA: TGTGCCAGTGGACTGTTTGAAAAACTGTTTTTT. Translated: CASGLFEKLFF.

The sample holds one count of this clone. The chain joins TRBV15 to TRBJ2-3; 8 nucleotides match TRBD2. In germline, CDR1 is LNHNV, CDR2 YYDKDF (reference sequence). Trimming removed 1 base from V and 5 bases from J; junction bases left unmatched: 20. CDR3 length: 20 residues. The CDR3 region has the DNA TGTGCCACCAGCAGAGTCCCCCGTTTAGAAGGACTAGCTGAAGTAGATACGCAGTATTTT. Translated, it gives CATSRVPRLEGLAEVDTQYF.

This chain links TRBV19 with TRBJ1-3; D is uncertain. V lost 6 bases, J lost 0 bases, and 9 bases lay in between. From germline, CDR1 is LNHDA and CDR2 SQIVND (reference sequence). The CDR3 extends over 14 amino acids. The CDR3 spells CASSRQISGNTIYF. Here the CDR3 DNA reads TGTGCCAGTAGCCGTCAGATCTCTGGAAACACCATATATTTT.

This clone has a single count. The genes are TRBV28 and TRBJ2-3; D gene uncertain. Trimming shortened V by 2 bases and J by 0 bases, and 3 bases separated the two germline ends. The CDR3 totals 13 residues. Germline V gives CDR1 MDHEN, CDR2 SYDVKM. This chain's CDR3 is CASSLQSTDTQYF. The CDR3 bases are TGTGCCAGCAGTTTACAGAGCACAGATACGCAGTATTTT. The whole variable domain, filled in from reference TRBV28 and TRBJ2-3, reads DVKVTQSSRYLVKRTGEKVFLECVQDMDHENMFWYRQDPGLGLRLIYFSYDVKMKEKGDIPEGYSVSREKKERFSLILESASTNQTSMYLCASSLQSTDTQYFGPGTRLTVL.

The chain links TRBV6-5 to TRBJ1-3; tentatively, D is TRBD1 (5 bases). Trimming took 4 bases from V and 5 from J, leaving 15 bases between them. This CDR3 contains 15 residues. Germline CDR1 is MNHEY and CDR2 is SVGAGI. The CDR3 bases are TGTGCCAGCAGTTCCACCGGGGGGATGAGAAACACCATATATTTT. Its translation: CASSSTGGMRNTIYF.

CDR3: CASGSSGRAGNEQFF. Here the CDR3 DNA reads TGTGCCAGCGGGAGTAGCGGGAGGGCCGGGAATGAGCAGTTCTTC. This sequence joins TRBV7-9 and TRBJ2-1; TRBD2 agrees at 11 bases. The V and J ends lost 8 bases and 7 bases, in that order; junction bases with no gene match: 10. Germline assignment: CDR1 SEHNR and CDR2 FQNEAQ (reference sequence). The CDR3 is made up of 15 amino acids.

In DNA form, the CDR3 reads TGTGCCAGCAGTTACGGAGCTAGCGGGGAGGGGACCCAGTACTTC. Protein sequence: CASSYGASGEGTQYF. This chain connects TRBV6-5 to TRBJ2-5; 9 nucleotides align to TRBD2. J gave up 7 bases and V 2 bases, and 8 bases lay outside the gene matches. In germline, CDR1 is MNHEY, CDR2 SVGAGI. The CDR3 has 15 amino acids.

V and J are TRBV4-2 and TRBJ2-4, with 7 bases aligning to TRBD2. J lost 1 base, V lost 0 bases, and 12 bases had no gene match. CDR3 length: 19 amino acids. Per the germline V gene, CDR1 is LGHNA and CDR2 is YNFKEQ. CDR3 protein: CASSQEGLTAGEAKNIQYF. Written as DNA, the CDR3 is TGTGCCAGCAGCCAAGAAGGTTTAACGGCGGGAGAGGCCAAAAACATTCAGTACTTC.

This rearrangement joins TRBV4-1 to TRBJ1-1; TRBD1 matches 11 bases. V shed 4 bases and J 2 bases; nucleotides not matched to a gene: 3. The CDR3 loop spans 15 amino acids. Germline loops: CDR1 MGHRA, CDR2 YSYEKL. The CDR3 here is CASSRGQGENTEAFF. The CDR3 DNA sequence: TGCGCCAGCAGCCGGGGACAGGGGGAAAACACTGAAGCTTTCTTT.

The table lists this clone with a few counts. DNA of the CDR3: TGTGCCAGCAGCGTAGACGATAGGGGGTATGGCTACACCTTC. It specifies CASSVDDRGYGYTF. V and J are TRBV9 and TRBJ1-2; possible D gene TRBD1, 6 bases. Trimming removed 0 bases from V and 5 bases from J, with 11 bases in between. The CDR3 loop spans 14 amino acids. Germline values: CDR1 SGDLS, CDR2 YYNGEE. The full variable domain, in which reference TRBV9 and TRBJ1-2 provide the parts outside the CDR3, is DSGVTQTPKHLITATGQRVTLRCSPRSGDLSVYWYQQSLDQGLQFLIQYYNGEERAKGNILERFSAQQFPDLHSELNLSSLELGDSALYFCASSVDDRGYGYTFGSGTRLTVV.

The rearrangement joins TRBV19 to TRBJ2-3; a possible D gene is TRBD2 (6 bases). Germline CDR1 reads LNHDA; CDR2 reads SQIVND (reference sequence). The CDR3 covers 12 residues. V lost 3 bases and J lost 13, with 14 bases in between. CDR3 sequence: CASSIDAGREYF. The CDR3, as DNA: TGTGCCAGTAGTATCGATGCGGGACGGGAGTATTTT.

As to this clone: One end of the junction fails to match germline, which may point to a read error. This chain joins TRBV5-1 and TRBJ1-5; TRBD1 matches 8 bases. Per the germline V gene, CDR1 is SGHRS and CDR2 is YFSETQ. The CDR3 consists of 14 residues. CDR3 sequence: CASSVQGDNEPQHF. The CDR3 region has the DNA TGCGCCAGCAGCGTACAGGGGGACAATGAGCCCCAGCATTTT. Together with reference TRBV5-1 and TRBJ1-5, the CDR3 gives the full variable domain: KAGVTQTPRYLIKTRGQQVTLSCSPISGHRSVSWYQQTPGQGLQFLFEYFSETQRNKGNFPGRFSGRQFSNSRSEMNVSTLELGDSALYLCASSVQGDNEPQHFGDGTRLSIL.

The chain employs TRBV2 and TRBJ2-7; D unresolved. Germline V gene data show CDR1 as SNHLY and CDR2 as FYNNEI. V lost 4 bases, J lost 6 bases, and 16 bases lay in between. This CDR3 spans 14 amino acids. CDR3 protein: CASSVTPGSGEQYF. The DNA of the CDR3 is TGTGCCAGCAGTGTAACTCCTGGCTCGGGCGAGCAGTACTTC.

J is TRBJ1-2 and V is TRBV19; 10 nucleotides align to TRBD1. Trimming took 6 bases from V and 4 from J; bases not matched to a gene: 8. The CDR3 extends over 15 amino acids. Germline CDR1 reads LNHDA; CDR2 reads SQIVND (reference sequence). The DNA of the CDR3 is TGTGCCAGTAGACGCCCGGGACAGGGGTCCTATGGCTACACCTTC. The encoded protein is CASRRPGQGSYGYTF.

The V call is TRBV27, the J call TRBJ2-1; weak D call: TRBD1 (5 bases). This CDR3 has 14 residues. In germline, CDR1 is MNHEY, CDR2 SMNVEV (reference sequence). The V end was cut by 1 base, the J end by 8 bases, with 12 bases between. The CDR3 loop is CASSLWGLIYEQFF. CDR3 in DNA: TGTGCCAGCAGTTTATGGGGCCTAATCTATGAGCAGTTCTTC.

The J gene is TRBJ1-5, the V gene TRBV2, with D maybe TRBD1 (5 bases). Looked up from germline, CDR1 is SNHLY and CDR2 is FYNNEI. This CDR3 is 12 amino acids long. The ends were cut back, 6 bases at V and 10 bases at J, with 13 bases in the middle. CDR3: CASSRTGDPQHF. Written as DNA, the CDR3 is TGTGCCAGCAGCCGGACGGGGGATCCCCAGCATTTT.

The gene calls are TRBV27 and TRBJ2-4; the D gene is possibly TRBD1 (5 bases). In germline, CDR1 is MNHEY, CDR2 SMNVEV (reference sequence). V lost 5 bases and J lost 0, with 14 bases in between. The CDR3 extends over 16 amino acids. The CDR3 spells CASSPQRGRAKNIQYF. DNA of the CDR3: TGTGCCAGCAGTCCCCAAAGGGGCCGAGCCAAAAACATTCAGTACTTC.